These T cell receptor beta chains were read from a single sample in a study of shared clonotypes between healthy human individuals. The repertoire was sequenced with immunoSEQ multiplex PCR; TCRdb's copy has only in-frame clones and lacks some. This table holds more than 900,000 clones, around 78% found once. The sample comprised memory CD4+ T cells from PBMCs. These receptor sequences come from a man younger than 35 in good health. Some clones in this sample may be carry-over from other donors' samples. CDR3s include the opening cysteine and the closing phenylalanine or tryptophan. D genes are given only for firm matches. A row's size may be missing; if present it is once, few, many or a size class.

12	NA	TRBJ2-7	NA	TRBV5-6	TGTGCCAGCAGGGGGTTCAACTACGAGCAGTACTTC	CASRGFNYEQYF
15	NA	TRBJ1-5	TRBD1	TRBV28	TGTGCCAGCAGTCCTACAGGGGGAGTAGGTCAGCCCCAGCATTTT	CASSPTGGVGQPQHF
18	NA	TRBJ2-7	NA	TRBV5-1	TGCGCCAGCAGCTTGGGGTCCGTTGGCCCAGGGTATTCCTACGAGCAGTACTTC	CASSLGSVGPGYSYEQYF
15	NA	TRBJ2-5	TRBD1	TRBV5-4	TGTGCCAGCAGCGAGGCGACAGGGGTACAAGAGACCCAGTACTTC	CASSEATGVQETQYF
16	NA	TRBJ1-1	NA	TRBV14	TGTGCCAGCAGCCGCCTTGACGGGGGGCTGAACACTGAAGCTTTCTTT	CASSRLDGGLNTEAFF
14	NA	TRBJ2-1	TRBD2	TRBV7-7	TGTGCCAGCAGTCCACTAGCGGGAGTGAATGAGCAGTTCTTC	CASSPLAGVNEQFF
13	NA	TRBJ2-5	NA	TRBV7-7	TGTGCCAGCAGCTTAAACCTGCTTGAGACCCAGTACTTC	CASSLNLLETQYF
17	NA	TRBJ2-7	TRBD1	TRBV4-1	TGCGCCAGCAGCCAGCCCGCGGGACAGGGGGTTCCCTACGAGCAGTACTTC	CASSQPAGQGVPYEQYF
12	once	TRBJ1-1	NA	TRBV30	TGTGCCTGGACCAGCGGGGGCACTGAAGCTTTCTTT	CAWTSGGTEAFF
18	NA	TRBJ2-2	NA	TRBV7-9	TGTGCCAGCAGCTGGACCTGGGGGACACGAGCGGGCACCGGGGAGCTGTTTTTT	CASSWTWGTRAGTGELFF
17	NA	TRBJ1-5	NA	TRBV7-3	TGTGCCAGCAGCTTAATCCCCAGCCGTCAGCCCAATCAGCCCCAGCATTTT	CASSLIPSRQPNQPQHF
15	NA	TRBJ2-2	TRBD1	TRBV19	TGTGCCAGTAGGCCAGACAGGGTTAATACCGGGGAGCTGTTTTTT	CASRPDRVNTGELFF
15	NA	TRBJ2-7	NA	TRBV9	TGTGCCAGCAGTAAGAGGGGCGACAGCTCCTACGAGCAGTACTTC	CASSKRGDSSYEQYF
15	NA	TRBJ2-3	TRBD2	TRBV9	TGTGCCAGCAGCGCCACTAGCGGGAGGGCAGATACGCAGTATTTT	CASSATSGRADTQYF
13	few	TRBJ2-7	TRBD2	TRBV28	TGTGCCAGCAATTGGGGGGGTACCTACGAGCAGTACTTC	CASNWGGTYEQYF
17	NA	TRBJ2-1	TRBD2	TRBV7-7	TGTGCCAGCAGCCGGACTAGCGGGAGGGTCTCCTACAATGAGCAGTTCTTC	CASSRTSGRVSYNEQFF
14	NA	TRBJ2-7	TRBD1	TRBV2	TGTGCCAGCAATGCCCGGACAGGGAACTACGAGCAGTACTTC	CASNARTGNYEQYF
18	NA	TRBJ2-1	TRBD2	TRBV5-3	TGTGCCAGAAGCTTGAGGAGCTCGGCGGGAGGATATTACAATGAGCAGTTCTTC	CARSLRSSAGGYYNEQFF
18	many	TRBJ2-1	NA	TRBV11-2	TGTGCCAGCAGCTCAACAGGGTTCGGGGACGATTCATACAATGAGCAGTTCTTC	CASSSTGFGDDSYNEQFF
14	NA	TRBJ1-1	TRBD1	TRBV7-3	TGTGCCAGCAGCGCGGACAGGGGAGGGACTGAAGCTTTCTTT	CASSADRGGTEAFF
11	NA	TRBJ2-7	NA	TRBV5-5	TGTGCCAGCAGCTTCAACTACGAGCAGTACTTC	CASSFNYEQYF
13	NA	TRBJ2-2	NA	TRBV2	TGTGCCAGCAGTGAAGCAGGCGCCGGGGAGCTGTTTTTT	CASSEAGAGELFF
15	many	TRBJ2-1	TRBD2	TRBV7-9	TGTGCCAGCAGCTTAGGAGAAGCGGGGTACAATGAGCAGTTCTTC	CASSLGEAGYNEQFF
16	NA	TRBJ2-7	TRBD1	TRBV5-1	TGCGCCAGCAGCAAAAGGGGGGACAGGGGATCGGAGGAGCAGTACTTC	CASSKRGDRGSEEQYF
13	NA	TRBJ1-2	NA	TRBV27	TGTGCCAGCAGTTCCCGGGGGGGTTATGGCTACACCTTC	CASSSRGGYGYTF